Sequencing of this TCR beta chain was carried out in a study of shared clonotypes between healthy human individuals. Per the original data handling: ImmunoSEQ output held junction-only sequences without quality scores, so filtering differed. The repertoire was sequenced with immunoSEQ multiplex PCR; TCRdb's copy has only in-frame clones and lacks some. Clone size and V and J calls were adopted from that table, with D and trimming inferred from the DNA. There are some 1.4 million clones in the sample; 96% occur only once, and roughly 1.2% lies in the top ten. A word on this clone: Its antigen remains unknown.

Findings of the study overall: The study drew on few donors, limiting represented genetic and exposure-history diversity.

With V trimmed by 4 bases and J by 3 bases, 12 bases remained unmatched. The CDR3 runs to 17 residues. CDR1 is SGHRS and CDR2 is YFSETQ in the germline V gene. The sequence was collected from a man younger than 45 in good health. J is TRBJ2-3 and V is TRBV5-1; 9 bases align to TRBD1. Sequencing input: naive CD4+ T cells sorted from blood. The subset is: CD45RA+ positively selected. The CDR3 DNA sequence: TGCGCCAGCAGCCCACCCCGAGGACAGGGGATGACAGATACGCAGTATTTT. This gives the protein CASSPPRGQGMTDTQYF.